This TCR beta chain was identified in a study of cytomegalovirus exposure and HLA in healthy donors. The study's findings and limits: Reported performance of the classifier showed diagnosis of cytomegalovirus status with high specificity and sensitivity. A later analysis linked 15,000 to 20,000 TCR beta sequences to HLA alleles at 0.05 false discovery rate. CMV antigen specificity was confirmed in vitro for a few CMV-associated chains. Indistinguishable V segments, including TRBV6-2 and TRBV6-3, were excluded.

The PCR contained 60 Vbeta and 13 Jbeta primers. Measured with immunoSEQ multiplex PCR; TCRdb has only the in-frame clones, and not every one. Among 200,000 to 300,000 clones listed, about 81% were seen once. On this clone: Antigen: not known.

CDR1 and CDR2 from the germline V gene are SNHLY and FYNNEI. The CDR3 contains 15 residues. V gave up 6 bases and J gave up 9 bases; unmatched junction bases: 13. This chain connects TRBV2 to TRBJ2-1, with 8 bases matching TRBD1. The receptor's source is a woman aged 40 to 50 in good health and CMV-seropositive. The sequenced material came from PBMCs. DNA of the CDR3: TGTGCCAGCAGACCCAGGGGGCGCCAGTATGGTGAGCAGTTCTTC. Residues: CASRPRGRQYGEQFF.